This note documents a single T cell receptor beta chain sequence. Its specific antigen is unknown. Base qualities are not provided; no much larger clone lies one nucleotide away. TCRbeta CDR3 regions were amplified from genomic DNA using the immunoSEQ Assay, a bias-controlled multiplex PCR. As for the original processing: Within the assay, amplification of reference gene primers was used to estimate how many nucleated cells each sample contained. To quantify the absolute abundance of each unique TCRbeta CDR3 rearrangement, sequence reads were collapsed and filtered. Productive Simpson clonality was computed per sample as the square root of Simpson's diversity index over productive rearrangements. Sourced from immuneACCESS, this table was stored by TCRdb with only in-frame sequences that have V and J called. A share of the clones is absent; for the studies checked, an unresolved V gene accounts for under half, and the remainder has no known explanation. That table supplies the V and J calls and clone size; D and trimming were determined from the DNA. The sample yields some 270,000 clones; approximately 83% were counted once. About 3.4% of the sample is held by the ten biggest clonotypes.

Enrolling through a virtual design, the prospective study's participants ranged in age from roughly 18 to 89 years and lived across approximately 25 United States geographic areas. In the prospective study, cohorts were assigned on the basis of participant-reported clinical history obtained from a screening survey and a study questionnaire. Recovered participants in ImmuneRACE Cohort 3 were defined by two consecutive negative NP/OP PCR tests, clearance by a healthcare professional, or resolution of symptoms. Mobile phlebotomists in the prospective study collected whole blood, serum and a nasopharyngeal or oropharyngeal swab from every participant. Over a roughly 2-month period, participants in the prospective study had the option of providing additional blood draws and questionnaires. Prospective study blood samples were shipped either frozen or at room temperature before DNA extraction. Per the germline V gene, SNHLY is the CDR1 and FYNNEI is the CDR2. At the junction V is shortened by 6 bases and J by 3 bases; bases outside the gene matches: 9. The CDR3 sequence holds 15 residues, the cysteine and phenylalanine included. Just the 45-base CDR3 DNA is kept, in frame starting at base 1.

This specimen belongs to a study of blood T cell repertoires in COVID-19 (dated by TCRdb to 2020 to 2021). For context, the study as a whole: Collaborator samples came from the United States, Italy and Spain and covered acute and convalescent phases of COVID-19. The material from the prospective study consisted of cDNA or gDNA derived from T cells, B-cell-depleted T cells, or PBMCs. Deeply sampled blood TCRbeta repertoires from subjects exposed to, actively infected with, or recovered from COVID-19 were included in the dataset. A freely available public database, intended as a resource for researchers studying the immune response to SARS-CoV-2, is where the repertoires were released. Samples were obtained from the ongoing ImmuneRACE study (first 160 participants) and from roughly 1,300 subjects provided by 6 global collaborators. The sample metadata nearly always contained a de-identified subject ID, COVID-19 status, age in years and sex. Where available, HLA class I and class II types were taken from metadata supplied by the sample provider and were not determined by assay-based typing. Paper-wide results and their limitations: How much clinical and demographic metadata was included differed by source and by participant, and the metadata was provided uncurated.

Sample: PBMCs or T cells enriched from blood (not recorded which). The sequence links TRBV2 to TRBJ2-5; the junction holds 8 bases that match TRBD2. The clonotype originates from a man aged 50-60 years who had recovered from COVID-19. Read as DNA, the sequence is TGTGCCAGCAGGGCCCCCAGCGGGAGCAAAGAGACCCAGTACTTC. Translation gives CASRAPSGSKETQYF.